Listed below are T cell receptor beta chains from one sample, sequenced in a study of T cell clonotyping in hematopoietic cell transplantation. TCRdb's table, derived via immunoSEQ multiplex PCR, lists solely in-frame clones and lacks some. The data show 8,500 to 14,000 clones, roughly 87% seen once. The source was PBMCs, collected 100 days after allogeneic stem cell transplant. The origin of the receptors is a female patient in her 60s who had an allogeneic stem cell transplant from an unrelated donor, so the T cells may come from the graft donor. Some clones in this sample may be carry-over from other donors' samples. Each CDR3 is given with its conserved first and last residue.

V | length | CDR3
TRBV25-1 | 12 | CASSDGTGELFF
TRBV7-9 | 15 | CASSPERLGANEQYF
TRBV19 | 14 | CASKRQGEADTQYF
TRBV14 | 15 | CASSQGGTGWNEQFF
TRBV7-3 | 14 | CASSLQQGRNEQFF
TRBV9 | 14 | CASSVGQNTGELFF
TRBV28 | 16 | CASTLSSGRSTGELFF
TRBV10-3 | 14 | CAISAGLGANEQYF
TRBV7-2 | 13 | CASSYGQNEKLFF
TRBV6-5 | 11 | CASRRGPEAFF
TRBV30 | 11 | CAWSVLREQYF
TRBV7-2 | 15 | CASSATVHSNQPQHF
TRBV27 | 14 | CASRGEVINSPLHF
TRBV12-5 | 12 | CASGLGSYEQYF
TRBV5-4 | 14 | CASSPTGSHYEQYF
TRBV29-1 | 10 | CSVEVDQQYF
TRBV10-3 | 13 | CAISESAGTGYTF
TRBV6-5 | 14 | CASSPTGGRAEAFF
TRBV30 | 13 | CAWSVGGPDTQYF
TRBV5-6 | 17 | CASSLRGVGATNEKLFF
TRBV6-1 | 13 | CASSLQNPYEQYF
TRBV7-9 | 13 | CASSSVSNQPQHF
TRBV6-1 | 14 | CASSAQGRDTEAFF
TRBV29-1 | 12 | CSVEFVYTEAFF
TRBV11-2 | 15 | CASSLGQSGAGELFF
TRBV7-9 | 17 | CASSLAGLAGFTGELFF
TRBV7-2 | 11 | CASSAYNEQFF